The next 27 T cell receptor beta chains were all read from a single sample in a study of blood T cell repertoires in COVID-19. Measured with immunoSEQ multiplex PCR; TCRdb has only the in-frame clones, and not every one. The sample includes some 290,000 clones, 88% of them seen just once. Sequencing used peripheral blood. Source of these receptors: a woman aged 25 to 45 with COVID-19, enrolled during active disease.

This sequence joins TRBV7-6 and TRBJ2-7; TRBD2 aligns across 10 bases. The CDR3 runs to 14 residues. The V gene's germline CDR1 is SGHVS and CDR2 FNYEAQ. With 5 bases clipped from V and 6 bases from J, the junction kept 7 bases outside the gene matches. The CDR3 sequence is CASSPGLAGVEQYF. The CDR3 DNA reads as TGTGCCAGCAGCCCTGGGCTAGCGGGAGTCGAGCAGTACTTC.

This clone was seen only once. Within the sample, other DNA sequences also encode this same CDR3. V and J are TRBV30 and TRBJ1-5; D is uncertain. Germline CDR1 GTSNPN, CDR2 SVGIG (reference sequence). This CDR3 is built from 13 residues. V shed 3 bases and J shed 1 base, with 7 bases lying between them. CDR3 bases: TGTGCCTGGAGCGACGGGAGCAATCAGCCCCAGCATTTT. Protein sequence: CAWSDGSNQPQHF. Variable domain in full (rest from reference TRBV30 and TRBJ1-5): SQTIHQWPATLVQPVGSPLSLECTVEGTSNPNLYWYRQAAGRGLQLLFYSVGIGQISSEVPQNLSASRPQDRQFILSSKKLLLSDSGFYLCAWSDGSNQPQHFGDGTRLSIL.

The genes are TRBV27 and TRBJ2-1; TRBD2 agrees at 8 bases. J was trimmed by 9 bases and V by 2 bases; bases with no gene match: 9. The CDR3 extends over 15 amino acids. Germline V gene data show CDR1 as MNHEY and CDR2 as SMNVEV (reference sequence). In DNA, the CDR3 is TGTGCCAGCAGTTTAGAGGCTAGCGGGCCCGGTGAGCAGTTCTTC. Protein sequence: CASSLEASGPGEQFF.

The chain is built from TRBV4-1 and TRBJ2-3; 9 bases line up with TRBD1. V shed 2 bases and J 5 bases; nucleotides not matched to a gene: 8. The CDR3 loop spans 16 amino acids. The germline V gene encodes CDR1 MGHRA and CDR2 YSYEKL. CDR3 bases: TGCGCCAGCAGCCAATTACCGGGACAGGGAGGAGATACGCAGTATTTT. Amino acid sequence: CASSQLPGQGGDTQYF.

The V call is TRBV4-2, the J call TRBJ2-7; D gene ambiguous. V lost 4 bases and J 0 bases, leaving 10 bases between the germline ends. CDR3 size: 14 residues. CDR1 is LGHNA, CDR2 YNFKEQ, per germline. The CDR3 reads CASSRGGDSYEQYF. CDR3 DNA: TGTGCCAGCAGCCGTGGCGGCGACTCCTACGAGCAGTACTTC.

This chain links TRBV28 with TRBJ1-2; the match to TRBD1 covers 10 bases. J lost 4 bases, V lost 6 bases, and 8 bases had no gene match. CDR3 length equals 15 residues. The V gene's germline CDR1 is MDHEN and CDR2 SYDVKM. The CDR3 bases are TGTGCCAGCAGCCCGCCGGGACAGGGGTCCTATGGCTACACCTTC. Amino acids: CASSPPGQGSYGYTF.

The chain combines TRBV11-2 with TRBJ1-1; unclear D gene. Germline V gene data show CDR1 as SGHAT and CDR2 as FQNNGV. V was trimmed by 1 base and J by 6 bases, leaving 9 bases between them. This CDR3 is built from 13 residues. Written as DNA, the CDR3 is TGTGCCAGCAGCTTAGTCGGAGGCTCTGAAGCTTTCTTT. It codes for CASSLVGGSEAFF.

The chain employs TRBV7-2 and TRBJ2-7, with 10 bases lining up with TRBD2. Germline-derived CDR1 and CDR2 are SGHTA and FQGNSA. The CDR3 sequence is 18 residues long. Losses at the gene ends were 5 bases for V and 0 bases for J; bases not matched to a gene: 13. This CDR3 reads CASSRPSLAGSSSYEQYF. CDR3 bases: TGTGCCAGCAGCCGGCCGTCACTAGCGGGGTCGAGCTCCTACGAGCAGTACTTC.

This rearrangement joins TRBV7-3 to TRBJ2-7; 8 bases align to TRBD1. The V gene's germline CDR1 is SGHTA and CDR2 FQGTGA. This CDR3 spans 15 amino acids. The V gene end was trimmed by 5 bases and the J gene end by 6 bases; junction bases not matched to a gene: 12. CDR3 in amino acids: CASSPTPKDRAEQYF. The CDR3 DNA is TGTGCCAGCAGCCCCACCCCTAAGGACAGGGCCGAGCAGTACTTC.

This chain joins TRBV20-1 and TRBJ2-1, with 8 bases lining up with TRBD2. CDR1 DFQATT and CDR2 SNEGSKA come from the germline V gene (reference sequence). The CDR3 runs to 14 residues. The J segment lost 10 bases and the V segment lost 3 bases, leaving 11 bases of the junction unmatched. CDR3 residues: CSASPGGASEEQFF. In nucleotides, the CDR3 is TGCAGTGCTAGTCCCGGGGGGGCCTCGGAGGAGCAGTTCTTC.

The gene calls are TRBV6-5 and TRBJ2-7; TRBD2 agrees at 8 bases. V lost 10 bases to trimming and J lost 3 bases; unmatched junction nucleotides: 8. Germline assignment: CDR1 MNHEY and CDR2 SVGAGI. There are 13 residues in the CDR3. The CDR3 here is CAISSGSLYEQYF. The DNA for the CDR3 is TGTGCCATTTCGAGCGGGAGTCTCTACGAGCAGTACTTC.

This chain joins TRBV5-4 and TRBJ2-7; perhaps TRBD1 as D (5 bases). The CDR3 covers 15 residues. From germline, CDR1 is SGHNT and CDR2 YYREEE (reference sequence). Trimming pared 0 bases from V and 1 base from J, leaving 11 bases between. In DNA, the CDR3 is TGTGCCAGCAGCTTGGTCTCTCAGGGTTCCTACGAGCAGTACTTC. This encodes CASSLVSQGSYEQYF. Using reference TRBV5-4 and TRBJ2-7 for the parts outside the CDR3, the full variable domain is ETGVTQSPTHLIKTRGQQVTLRCSSQSGHNTVSWYQQALGQGPQFIFQYYREEENGRGNFPPRFSGLQFPNYSSELNVNALELDDSALYLCASSLVSQGSYEQYFGPGTRLTVT.

The chain uses TRBV27 and TRBJ1-5; 7 nucleotides match TRBD1. V was clipped by 1 base and J by 4 bases; unmatched bases: 4. The V gene's germline CDR1 is MNHEY and CDR2 SMNVEV (reference sequence). The CDR3 is made up of 15 amino acids. The CDR3 sequence: CASSLYQGGNQPQHF. The DNA of the CDR3 is TGTGCCAGCAGTTTATACCAGGGGGGTAATCAGCCCCAGCATTTT.

The chain carries TRBV27 and TRBJ1-1; D gene uncertain. In germline, CDR1 is MNHEY, CDR2 SMNVEV (reference sequence). The CDR3 sequence is 13 residues long. Trimming left V 4 bases short and J 5 bases short, with 11 bases between. The CDR3 is CASSYGIGTEAFF. The CDR3 DNA reads as TGTGCCAGCAGTTACGGGATAGGGACTGAAGCTTTCTTT.

The V call is TRBV5-4, the J call TRBJ2-4, with 8 positions matching TRBD1. Trimming at V came to 4 bases and at J to 4 bases, leaving 7 bases not matched to a gene. The CDR3 loop spans 15 amino acids. Germline lookup yields CDR1 SGHNT and CDR2 YYREEE (reference sequence). As DNA, the CDR3 is TGTGCCAGCAGCAGTTCTCAGGGGGCTAAAAACATTCAGTACTTC. Encoded protein: CASSSSQGAKNIQYF.

J is TRBJ2-5 and V is TRBV5-1; the match to TRBD1 covers 8 bases. This CDR3 spans 13 amino acids. CDR1 is SGHRS, CDR2 YFSETQ, per germline. V gave up 1 base and J gave up 5 bases; unmatched junction bases: 1. The CDR3 region is CASSLSGGETQYF. The CDR3 DNA follows: TGCGCCAGCAGCTTGTCAGGGGGCGAGACCCAGTACTTC. Combining the CDR3 with reference TRBV5-1 and TRBJ2-5 gives the whole variable domain KAGVTQTPRYLIKTRGQQVTLSCSPISGHRSVSWYQQTPGQGLQFLFEYFSETQRNKGNFPGRFSGRQFSNSRSEMNVSTLELGDSALYLCASSLSGGETQYFGPGTRLLVL.

This clone was counted between two and nine times. The chain couples TRBV28 to TRBJ1-1; D is ambiguous. The ends were cut back, 3 bases at V and 5 bases at J, with 13 bases in the middle. The CDR3 has 14 residues. The germline V gene encodes CDR1 MDHEN and CDR2 SYDVKM. This CDR3 is CASSLTQGVTEAFF. The CDR3 DNA is TGTGCCAGCAGTTTGACACAAGGTGTGACTGAAGCTTTCTTT.

This clone appeared once. CDR3 amino acids: CASMRGLTQYF. DNA of the CDR3: TGTGCCAGCATGCGGGGCTTGACGCAGTATTTT. The chain links TRBV2 to TRBJ2-3, with D possibly being TRBD2 (6 bases). V was pared by 7 bases and J by 9 bases, with 11 bases between. Germline V lookup: CDR1 SNHLY, CDR2 FYNNEI. The CDR3 loop spans 11 amino acids.

This clone was detected once. CDR3: CASSLTSGTQFF. The CDR3 DNA follows: TGTGCCAGCAGCCTGACTAGCGGGACGCAGTTCTTC. The genes are TRBV2 and TRBJ2-1, with 11 nucleotides matching TRBD2. This CDR3 region has 12 residues. The V gene's germline CDR1 is SNHLY and CDR2 FYNNEI. Losses at the gene ends were 6 bases for V and 12 bases for J; bases not matched to a gene: 4.

The V call is TRBV5-1, the J call TRBJ2-3, with 14 positions matching TRBD2. The germline V gene has CDR1 SGHRS and CDR2 YFSETQ. This CDR3 has 19 amino acids. V shed 0 bases and J 2 bases; nucleotides not matched to a gene: 8. CDR3 residues: CASSLGLAGGYPNTDTQYF. DNA for the CDR3: TGCGCCAGCAGCTTGGGACTAGCGGGAGGGTATCCGAACACAGATACGCAGTATTTT. Full variable domain (missing parts from reference TRBV5-1 and TRBJ2-3): KAGVTQTPRYLIKTRGQQVTLSCSPISGHRSVSWYQQTPGQGLQFLFEYFSETQRNKGNFPGRFSGRQFSNSRSEMNVSTLELGDSALYLCASSLGLAGGYPNTDTQYFGPGTRLTVL.

V and J are TRBV29-1 and TRBJ2-3; TRBD2 agrees at 14 bases. The CDR3 consists of 15 residues. V gave up 6 bases and J gave up 4 bases; unmatched junction bases: 6. Germline V CDR1 and CDR2: SQVTM, ANQGSEA. For the CDR3, the DNA is TGCAGCGTGCTAGGGACTAGCGGGAGTGCAGATACGCAGTATTTT. Its protein is CSVLGTSGSADTQYF.

V usage is TRBV7-9 and J usage is TRBJ2-7; perhaps TRBD1 as D (5 bases). The V and J ends lost 6 bases and 2 bases respectively, with 17 bases between them. Germline CDR1 and CDR2: SEHNR and FQNEAQ (reference sequence). The CDR3 spans 15 residues. The CDR3 DNA reads TGTGCCAGCAGGCTAAGGGGCCCAGGACCCTACGAGCAGTACTTC. This translates into CASRLRGPGPYEQYF.

This clone has a handful of counts. The chain uses TRBV5-4 and TRBJ2-5, with 8 bases identical to TRBD2. With 4 bases clipped from V and 1 base from J, the junction kept 6 bases outside the gene matches. CDR1 and CDR2 from the germline V gene are SGHNT and YYREEE (reference sequence). The CDR3 contains 15 residues. The CDR3 spells CASSRVTSGQETQYF. The CDR3 DNA reads TGTGCCAGCAGCCGCGTCACTAGCGGCCAAGAGACCCAGTACTTC.

V gene TRBV4-3 combines with J gene TRBJ2-3; TRBD2 matches 9 bases. Germline CDR1 reads LGHNA; CDR2 reads YSLEER. The CDR3 consists of 17 residues. V was pared by 1 base and J by 6 bases, with 11 bases of the junction left unmatched. The CDR3 DNA reads as TGCGCCAGCAGCCAAGTTGTGGCTAGCGGGGTGATGGATACGCAGTATTTT. It translates to CASSQVVASGVMDTQYF.

The chain is built from TRBV6-2 or TRBV6-3 and TRBJ1-2; D might be TRBD1 (6 bases). The germline CDR1 and CDR2 sequences are MNHEY and SVGEGT. The CDR3 extends over 14 amino acids. Trimming stripped 4 bases from V and 1 base from J, with 10 bases between. The CDR3 DNA reads TGTGCCAGCAGTTCAGGACAGCATAACTATGGCTACACCTTC. It codes for CASSSGQHNYGYTF.

The chain joins TRBV6-5 to TRBJ2-1, with TRBD1 matching over 7 bases. This CDR3 has 16 amino acids. Germline trimming cut 4 bases from V and 8 bases from J; bases unmatched to any gene: 14. Germline CDR1 MNHEY, CDR2 SVGAGI. For the CDR3, the DNA is TGTGCCAGCAGTTCCTCCGGGACAGCCCGCTCTGATGAGCAGTTCTTC. Translated, it gives CASSSSGTARSDEQFF.

Here the CDR3 DNA reads TGTGCCAGCAGCTTAACGGACAGGGGGCCGTATGGCTACACCTTC. This sequence encodes CASSLTDRGPYGYTF. The chain combines TRBV7-6 with TRBJ1-2; 11 positions agree with TRBD1. J was trimmed by 5 bases and V by 2 bases; bases with no gene match: 4. The CDR3 spans 15 residues. CDR1 is SGHVS and CDR2 is FNYEAQ in the germline V gene.